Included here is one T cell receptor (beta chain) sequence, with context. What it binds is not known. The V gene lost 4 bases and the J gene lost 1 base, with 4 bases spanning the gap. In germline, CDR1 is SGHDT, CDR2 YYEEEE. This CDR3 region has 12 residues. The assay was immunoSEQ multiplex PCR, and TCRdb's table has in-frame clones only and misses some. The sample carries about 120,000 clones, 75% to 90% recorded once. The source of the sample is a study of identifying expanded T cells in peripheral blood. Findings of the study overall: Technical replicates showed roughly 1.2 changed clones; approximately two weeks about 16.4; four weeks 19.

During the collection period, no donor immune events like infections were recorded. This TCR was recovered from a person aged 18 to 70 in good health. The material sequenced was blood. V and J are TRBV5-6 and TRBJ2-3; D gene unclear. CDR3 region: CASSPGTDTQYF. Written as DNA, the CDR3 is TGTGCCAGCAGCCCAGGCACAGATACGCAGTATTTT.